Listed here is a single T cell receptor beta chain. The data belong to a study of blood T cell repertoires in COVID-19. Study in general: Specimens from acute and convalescent COVID-19 originated in the United States, Italy and Spain. Sources were T cells, B-cell-depleted T cells, or PBMCs; the material itself was cDNA or gDNA.

The authors' processing: Scientists estimated how many nucleated cells there were by amplifying reference gene primers. Assay used: immunoSEQ multiplex PCR; TCRdb lists only in-frame clones, some missing. Clone size and V and J calls were adopted from that table, with D and trimming inferred from the DNA. The sample carries some 110,000 clones, approximately 89% recorded once. The CDR3 covers 13 residues. Trimming took off 7 bases at V and 4 bases at J, with 13 bases between the two ends. Germline V lookup: CDR1 SNHLY, CDR2 FYNNEI. This clonotype originated in a middle-aged man with acute or convalescent COVID-19. The chain links TRBV2 to TRBJ1-1, with D tentatively TRBD1 (5 bases). What was sequenced was peripheral blood. CDR3: CASTGIRGTEAFF. For the CDR3, the DNA is TGTGCCAGCACTGGAATTAGGGGCACTGAAGCTTTCTTT.